The rows below give T cell receptor beta chains drawn from one sample of a study of cytomegalovirus exposure and HLA in healthy donors. Profiling relied on immunoSEQ multiplex PCR, and the TCRdb table lists in-frame clones only, not all of them. Of roughly 120,000 clones listed, 76% were seen once; the top ten hold 15% to 20%. Material: PBMCs. These receptor sequences come from a man between 45 and 60 years old in good health and CMV-seropositive. Both conserved end residues are part of each CDR3. Fields, in order: J gene, V gene, D gene, clone size, CDR3 protein, CDR3 DNA. The D gene is left open where the match is weak. Rows give clone size only sometimes, using once, few, many, or a class for an expanded clone.

TRBJ2-6 | TRBV29-1 | NA | NA | CSVGDGVSPSGANVLTF | TGCAGCGTTGGAGACGGGGTATCCCCCTCTGGGGCCAACGTCCTGACTTTC
TRBJ2-3 | TRBV28 | NA | NA | CASRTPSTDTQYF | TGTGCCAGCAGGACACCTAGCACAGATACGCAGTATTTT
TRBJ2-1 | TRBV2 | NA | NA | CASSEEGGTEQFF | TGTGCCAGCAGTGAAGAAGGTGGGACAGAGCAGTTCTTC
TRBJ1-1 | TRBV19 | NA | NA | CASSIGTELAEAFF | TGTGCCAGTAGTATAGGGACAGAGCTTGCCGAAGCTTTCTTT
TRBJ2-7 | TRBV5-7 | TRBD2 | NA | CASSLMRAGGPYEQYF | TGTGCCAGCAGCTTGATGAGGGCGGGAGGCCCCTACGAGCAGTACTTC
TRBJ1-1 | TRBV7-8 | TRBD1 | NA | CASSPKSGGAWTEAFF | TGTGCCAGCAGCCCGAAATCAGGGGGCGCATGGACTGAAGCTTTCTTT
TRBJ1-1 | TRBV27 | NA | NA | CASSPGGGLIEAFF | TGTGCCAGCAGCCCCGGGGGAGGGTTAATTGAAGCTTTCTTT
TRBJ2-7 | TRBV5-1 | NA | NA | CARERGGVFLDEQYF | TGCGCCAGGGAAAGGGGGGGGGTTTTTTTGGACGAGCAGTACTTC
TRBJ2-1 | TRBV7-7 | TRBD1 | NA | CASSLGQGAYNEQFF | TGTGCTAGCAGCTTAGGACAGGGGGCTTACAATGAGCAGTTCTTC
TRBJ2-3 | TRBV12-2 | NA | NA | CASRHRTGSYTDTQYF | TGTGCAAGTCGCCACAGGACAGGTTCTTACACAGATACGCAGTATTTT
TRBJ2-7 | TRBV4-3 | TRBD1 | NA | CASSQETGFYEQYF | TGCGCCAGCAGCCAAGAGACAGGGTTCTACGAGCAGTACTTC
TRBJ2-5 | TRBV4-2 | NA | NA | CASSQEARYQETQYF | TGTGCCAGCAGCCAAGAAGCCCGCTACCAAGAGACCCAGTACTTC
TRBJ1-1 | TRBV29-1 | TRBD1 | NA | CSVDRTGGNQNTEAFF | TGCAGCGTGGACCGGACAGGGGGCAACCAGAACACTGAAGCTTTCTTT
TRBJ1-4 | TRBV5-1 | TRBD1 | NA | CASSLEGTGVEKLFF | TGCGCCAGCAGCTTGGAGGGGACAGGGGTCGAAAAACTGTTTTTT
TRBJ1-6 | TRBV2 | NA | NA | CASSGVQGVNSPLHF | TGTGCCAGCAGTGGAGTCCAGGGCGTTAATTCACCCCTCCACTTT
TRBJ2-5 | TRBV27 | NA | NA | CASSDRTYQETQYF | TGTGCCAGCAGCGACAGGACTTACCAAGAGACCCAGTACTTC
TRBJ2-2 | TRBV6-1 | TRBD2 | few | CASTTLAGELFF | TGTGCCAGCACCACGCTAGCGGGAGAGCTGTTTTTT
TRBJ1-3 | TRBV19 | TRBD1 | NA | CARIRTGNGNTIYF | TGTGCCAGGATTCGGACAGGGAACGGAAACACCATATATTTT
TRBJ2-1 | TRBV4-2 | NA | NA | CASSPTGMDNNEQFF | TGTGCCAGCAGCCCAACAGGGATGGACAACAATGAGCAGTTCTTC
TRBJ2-2 | TRBV28 | NA | NA | CASSLSTGELFF | TGTGCCAGCAGTTTATCGACCGGGGAGCTGTTTTTT
TRBJ2-2 | TRBV2 | NA | NA | CASSDGGYSGTGELFF | TGTGCCAGCAGTGATGGGGGGTATAGCGGAACCGGGGAGCTGTTTTTT
TRBJ1-2 | TRBV2 | NA | NA | CASSQGRLGGYTF | TGTGCCAGCAGTCAGGGGCGCTTAGGTGGCTACACCTTC
TRBJ2-1 | TRBV7-9 | NA | NA | CASSLLDGPRGEQFF | TGTGCCAGCAGCTTATTGGATGGGCCTCGGGGTGAGCAGTTCTTC
TRBJ2-7 | TRBV9 | NA | NA | CASSVEGGGPYEQYF | TGTGCCAGCAGCGTAGAGGGGGGGGGACCCTACGAGCAGTACTTC
TRBJ2-7 | TRBV6-1 | TRBD2 | once | CASTHYGGEGYEQYF | TGTGCCAGCACCCACTATGGGGGGGAGGGCTACGAGCAGTACTTC
TRBJ1-6 | TRBV5-1 | NA | NA | CASSPQPGSTNSPLHF | TGCGCCAGCAGCCCACAACCAGGATCTACCAATTCACCCCTCCACTTT
TRBJ2-1 | TRBV28 | NA | NA | CASSPYTGYNEQFF | TGTGCCAGCAGTCCTTACACAGGGTACAATGAGCAGTTCTTC
TRBJ2-7 | TRBV5-1 | NA | NA | CASSLFGAIESYEQYF | TGCGCCAGCAGCTTGTTTGGGGCGATAGAGTCCTACGAGCAGTACTTC
TRBJ1-2 | TRBV5-6 | NA | NA | CASSLLTLGGWDGYTF | TGTGCCAGCAGCTTACTTACCCTTGGAGGTTGGGATGGCTACACCTTC
TRBJ2-1 | TRBV30 | NA | NA | CAWSAEGRTLDEQFF | TGTGCCTGGAGCGCAGAAGGGCGGACTCTCGATGAGCAGTTCTTC
TRBJ2-3 | TRBV5-4 | NA | NA | CASSWWGERDTQYF | TGTGCCAGCAGCTGGTGGGGCGAACGGGATACGCAGTATTTT
TRBJ1-2 | TRBV13 | NA | few | CASSLGRDNRNSTF | TGTGCCAGCAGCTTAGGCCGCGACAACCGGAACTCCACCTTC
TRBJ2-3 | TRBV6-5 | TRBD2 | NA | CASSYSPSGATDTQYF | TGTGCCAGCAGTTACTCGCCTAGCGGGGCCACAGATACGCAGTATTTT
TRBJ2-7 | TRBV6-1 | TRBD2 | once | CASSARSGTSGSYEQYF | TGTGCCAGCAGTGCCCGTTCCGGGACTAGCGGTTCCTACGAGCAGTACTTC
TRBJ1-1 | TRBV19 | NA | NA | CASSTIGRDKNTEAFF | TGTGCCAGTAGTACCATAGGACGGGACAAGAACACTGAAGCTTTCTTT
TRBJ1-4 | TRBV27 | NA | NA | CASRQQATHEKLFF | TGTGCCAGCAGGCAGCAGGCCACGCATGAAAAACTGTTTTTT
TRBJ2-7 | TRBV11-2 | NA | NA | CASSFTQITYEQYF | TGTGCCAGCAGCTTTACACAGATCACTTACGAGCAGTACTTC
TRBJ2-4 | TRBV6-5 | TRBD2 | once | CASSTVLAAENIQYF | TGTGCCAGCAGTACCGTTCTAGCGGCAGAAAACATTCAGTACTTC
TRBJ2-1 | TRBV5-1 | NA | once | CASSLGIGGYNEQFF | TGCGCCAGCAGCTTGGGGATAGGGGGCTACAATGAGCAGTTCTTC
TRBJ2-3 | TRBV2 | NA | NA | CAKGLEAITDTQYF | TGTGCCAAGGGACTGGAAGCTATCACGGATACGCAGTATTTT
TRBJ2-3 | TRBV2 | TRBD1 | few | CASRPGTGGGTDTQYF | TGTGCCAGCAGACCCGGGACAGGGGGAGGCACAGATACGCAGTATTTT
TRBJ2-1 | TRBV5-1 | TRBD2 | NA | CASSQGLAGDWAPYNEQFF | TGCGCCAGCAGCCAGGGACTAGCGGGAGATTGGGCCCCCTACAATGAGCAGTTCTTC
TRBJ2-7 | TRBV4-3 | TRBD1 | few | CASSQVGQGANEQYF | TGCGCCAGCAGCCAAGTCGGACAGGGTGCCAACGAGCAGTACTTC
TRBJ2-2 | TRBV11-3 | TRBD2 | NA | CASSLSSGVNGELFF | TGTGCCAGCAGCTTATCTAGCGGGGTGAACGGGGAGCTGTTTTTT
TRBJ2-7 | TRBV7-2 | TRBD2 | few | CASSLTTSAFYEQYF | TGTGCCAGCAGCTTAACGACTAGCGCCTTCTACGAGCAGTACTTC
TRBJ2-1 | TRBV5-1 | TRBD2 | once | CASSLGLAGINEQFF | TGCGCCAGCAGCTTGGGTCTAGCGGGAATAAATGAGCAGTTCTTC
TRBJ2-2 | TRBV19 | TRBD1 | few | CASSIAGTVNTGELFF | TGTGCCAGTAGTATCGCCGGGACAGTGAACACCGGGGAGCTGTTTTTT
TRBJ1-2 | TRBV5-8 | NA | NA | CASSFTFRTGGYTF | TGTGCCAGCAGCTTCACATTTCGAACGGGGGGCTACACCTTC
TRBJ1-5 | TRBV7-9 | NA | NA | CASGQDNQPQHF | TGTGCCAGCGGCCAGGACAATCAGCCCCAGCATTTT